In this sample, the clone carrying this TCR beta chain turned up a few times. The data are from a study of T cells after yellow fever vaccination. Germline CDR1 and CDR2: ENHRY and SYGVKD. This CDR3 spans 15 amino acids. J lost 4 bases, V lost 4 bases, and 5 bases had no gene match. TCRdb re-called the 5' RACE reads with MiXCR, one entry per CDR3 protein. Counted here are around 530,000 distinct CDR3 sequences, 17% occurring once; the ten biggest clones make up approximately 15%. The sample in question was PBMCs, obtained about 5 days after the first yellow fever vaccination. The chain carries TRBV10-3 and TRBJ2-1, with TRBD2 matching over 9 bases. The TCR was taken from a man between 18 and 29 years old who received the YFV17D yellow fever vaccine. This chain's CDR3 is CAISGERGDYNEQFF. The CDR3, as DNA: TGTGCCATCAGTGGCGAGCGGGGGGATTACAATGAGCAGTTCTTC.